This T cell receptor (beta chain) was documented in a study of blood T cell repertoires in COVID-19. Study context: From the United States, Italy and Spain came samples of acute and convalescent COVID-19. Sample material is recorded as cDNA or gDNA derived from T cells, B-cell-depleted T cells, or PBMCs.

Germline-derived CDR1 and CDR2 are MNHEY and SVGAGI. Trimming stripped 0 bases from V and 4 bases from J, with 12 bases between. The CDR3 consists of 15 residues. In the authors' workflow: Reference gene primer amplification yielded estimated nucleated cell counts. Using immunoSEQ multiplex PCR, the repertoire was profiled, and TCRdb retains in-frame clones only, with some absent. From that table come the V and J calls and clone size; the DNA was used to work out D and trimming. The sample lists under 200,000 clones, just under 80% seen once, with around 6.3% in the top ten. The rearrangement joins TRBV6-5 to TRBJ1-1; D is perhaps TRBD1 (5 bases). The sequenced material came from peripheral blood. The sequence was obtained from a man aged 70-80 years with active or convalescent COVID-19. CDR3 amino acids: CASSYSLGTGTEAFF. CDR3 bases: TGTGCCAGCAGTTACTCCCTTGGGACTGGCACTGAAGCTTTCTTT.